The clone carrying this T cell receptor beta chain was seen only once. Libraries were prepared by immunoSEQ multiplex PCR; TCRdb keeps only in-frame clonotypes and omits some of them. This table holds approximately 93,000 clones, more than 70% found once. The sample comes from a study of blood T cell repertoires in COVID-19. Turning to the study itself: COVID-19 samples, acute and convalescent, were from the United States, Italy and Spain. Sample material is recorded as cDNA or gDNA derived from T cells, B-cell-depleted T cells, or PBMCs.

Unmatched junction bases numbered 7, after V lost 6 bases and J lost 8 bases. The CDR3 consists of 13 residues. Sample: peripheral blood. The chain employs TRBV12-3 or TRBV12-4 and TRBJ1-2; 9 bases fit TRBD1. The clonotype was recovered from a woman at least 80 years old with acute or convalescent COVID-19. This chain's CDR3 is CASRKQGAWGYTF. CDR3 nucleotides: TGTGCCAGCAGGAAACAGGGGGCTTGGGGCTACACCTTC.